This T cell receptor beta chain is from a study of blood T cell repertoires in COVID-19. The wider study: Donors in the United States, Italy and Spain gave samples during acute or convalescent COVID-19.

The germline CDR1 and CDR2 sequences are GTSNPN and SVGIG (reference sequence). This CDR3 contains 15 residues. V lost 1 base to trimming and J lost 0 bases, with 10 bases between them. The repertoire was sequenced with immunoSEQ multiplex PCR; TCRdb's copy has only in-frame clones and lacks some. The data hold approximately 170,000 clones, with around 89% observed a single time. The TCR was taken from a woman younger than 30 who had recovered from COVID-19. V and J are TRBV30 and TRBJ2-1; D remains ambiguous. The sequencing sample was made of PBMCs or T cells enriched from blood (not recorded which). CDR3 in amino acids: CAWSATSSSYNEQFF. In DNA, the CDR3 is TGTGCCTGGAGTGCGACTTCTAGCTCCTACAATGAGCAGTTCTTC.